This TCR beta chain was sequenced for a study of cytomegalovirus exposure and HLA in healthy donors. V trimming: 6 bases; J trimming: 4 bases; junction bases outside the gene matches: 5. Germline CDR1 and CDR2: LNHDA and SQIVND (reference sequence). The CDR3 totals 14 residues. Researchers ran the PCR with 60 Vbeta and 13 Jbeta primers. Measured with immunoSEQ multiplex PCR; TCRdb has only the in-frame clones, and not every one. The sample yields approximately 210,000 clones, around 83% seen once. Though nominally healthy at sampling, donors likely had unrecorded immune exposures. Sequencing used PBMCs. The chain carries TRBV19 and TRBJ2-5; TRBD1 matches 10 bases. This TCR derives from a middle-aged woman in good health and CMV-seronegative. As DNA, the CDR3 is TGTGCCAGTAGGGGACAGGGGCCTGGAGAGACCCAGTACTTC. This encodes CASRGQGPGETQYF.